A single sample gave rise to the 25 T cell receptor beta chains below, sequenced in a study of blood T cell repertoires in COVID-19. Some clones are missing from TCRdb's copy, which holds only in-frame ones; the method was immunoSEQ multiplex PCR. Of approximately 90,000 clones listed, about 74% are singletons. Sequencing input: peripheral blood. These receptors were obtained from a human donor in a cohort sampled during active COVID-19.

The table lists this clone with a few counts. The CDR3 DNA reads as TGTGCCAGTAGTATCTTTGGGGCCTCGGCAACTAATGAAAAACTGTTTTTT. It specifies CASSIFGASATNEKLFF. This chain links TRBV19 with TRBJ1-4; tentative D call: TRBD1 (5 bases). The CDR3 loop spans 17 amino acids. V lost 3 bases, J lost 0 bases, and 14 bases lay in between. Germline CDR1 reads LNHDA; CDR2 reads SQIVND (reference sequence).

The chain is built from TRBV2 and TRBJ2-2; 10 nucleotides line up with TRBD1. Germline V gives CDR1 SNHLY, CDR2 FYNNEI. J gave up 7 bases and V 4 bases, and 15 bases lay outside the gene matches. This CDR3 comprises 18 residues. The CDR3 DNA reads TGTGCCAGCAGTGTTCTTCCGGGACAGGGGCCCTGGGACGGGGAGCTGTTTTTT. This sequence encodes CASSVLPGQGPWDGELFF.

The gene calls are TRBV9 and TRBJ2-2, with D perhaps matching TRBD1 (6 bases). CDR1 SGDLS and CDR2 YYNGEE come from the germline V gene. The CDR3 contains 13 residues. V was shortened by 0 bases and J by 6 bases, with 6 bases between the two germline ends. The CDR3 DNA sequence: TGTGCCAGCAGCGTAGAGGGGGCCGGGGAGCTGTTTTTT. Translation gives CASSVEGAGELFF. Together with reference TRBV9 and TRBJ2-2, the CDR3 gives the full variable domain: DSGVTQTPKHLITATGQRVTLRCSPRSGDLSVYWYQQSLDQGLQFLIQYYNGEERAKGNILERFSAQQFPDLHSELNLSSLELGDSALYFCASSVEGAGELFFGEGSRLTVL.

This chain uses TRBV20-1 with TRBJ1-6; TRBD1 aligns across 12 bases. The CDR3 spans 15 residues. Germline CDR1 is DFQATT and CDR2 is SNEGSKA (reference sequence). Trimming took 3 bases from V and 9 from J; bases not matched to a gene: 6. The CDR3 sequence: CSASPGTGGTSPLHF. CDR3 nucleotides: TGCAGTGCTAGTCCCGGGACAGGGGGCACTTCACCCCTCCACTTT.

V gene TRBV10-2 combines with J gene TRBJ1-1; maybe TRBD1 (5 bases). Germline assignment: CDR1 WSHSY and CDR2 SAAADI. V was shortened by 7 bases and J by 3 bases, with 9 bases between the two germline ends. CDR3 length: 12 amino acids. CDR3 sequence (DNA): TGCGCCAGCACGGAGGGGCACACTGAAGCTTTCTTT. This encodes CASTEGHTEAFF.

The J gene is TRBJ2-7, the V gene TRBV4-2; a weak D match, TRBD1 (6 bases). The V end lost 0 bases, the J end lost 4 bases, and 13 bases lay between the germline ends. Germline-derived CDR1 and CDR2 are LGHNA and YNFKEQ. The length of the CDR3 is 15 residues. The CDR3: CASSQELRGWYEQYF. CDR3 sequence (DNA): TGTGCCAGCAGCCAAGAATTAAGGGGGTGGTACGAGCAGTACTTC.

This clone was observed once. The chain is built from TRBV6-2 or TRBV6-3 and TRBJ2-1; the match to TRBD2 covers 10 bases. Germline V gives CDR1 MNHEY, CDR2 SVGEGT. The CDR3 extends over 16 amino acids. Trimming took 0 bases from V and 5 from J; bases not matched to a gene: 4. The CDR3 sequence: CASSYSIAGGHNEQFF. The CDR3 nucleotides read TGTGCCAGCAGTTACTCGATAGCGGGAGGTCACAATGAGCAGTTCTTC.

This chain uses TRBV4-1 with TRBJ2-3; TRBD1 agrees at 8 bases. This CDR3 has 15 amino acids. The J segment lost 6 bases and the V segment lost 0 bases, leaving 5 bases of the junction unmatched. The germline V gene has CDR1 MGHRA and CDR2 YSYEKL. The CDR3 region is CASSQDRQGRDTQYF. The CDR3 coding sequence is TGCGCCAGCAGCCAAGACCGACAGGGGAGGGATACGCAGTATTTT.

The J gene is TRBJ2-3, the V gene TRBV6-6, with D maybe TRBD2 (6 bases). The germline CDR1 and CDR2 sequences are MNHNY and SVGAGI (reference sequence). The ends were cut back, 10 bases at V and 2 bases at J, with 10 bases in the middle. The CDR3 totals 12 residues. In DNA, the CDR3 is TGTGCCATCGGGGAGGCCACAGATACGCAGTATTTT. Its translation is CAIGEATDTQYF.

The chain joins TRBV5-6 to TRBJ2-1; D possibly corresponds to TRBD1 (6 bases). The germline V gene encodes CDR1 SGHDT and CDR2 YYEEEE. Trimming removed 3 bases at V and 0 bases at J, with 10 bases between. The CDR3 spans 15 residues. This chain's CDR3 is CASSWGHFSYNEQFF. The CDR3 DNA follows: TGTGCCAGCAGCTGGGGACATTTCTCCTACAATGAGCAGTTCTTC. Filled out from reference TRBV5-6 and TRBJ2-1, the complete variable domain reads DAGVTQSPTHLIKTRGQQVTLRCSPKSGHDTVSWYQQALGQGPQFIFQYYEEEERQRGNFPDRFSGHQFPNYSSELNVNALLLGDSALYLCASSWGHFSYNEQFFGPGTRLTVL.

J is TRBJ1-6 and V is TRBV30, with D unclear. Germline CDR1 reads GTSNPN; CDR2 reads SVGIG (reference sequence). This CDR3 region has 14 residues. Deletions cut 8 bases from V and 9 bases from J, with 20 bases between. The CDR3, as DNA: TGTGCCCAAAACAACGGGATCATGGCTTCACCCCTCCACTTT. Amino acids: CAQNNGIMASPLHF.

The chain links TRBV13 to TRBJ2-7; 9 bases line up with TRBD1. This CDR3 comprises 15 residues. V gave up 3 bases and J gave up 6 bases; unmatched junction bases: 9. Germline-derived CDR1 and CDR2 are PRHDT and FYEKMQ (reference sequence). The CDR3 sequence is CASSFWGQGSGEQYF. CDR3 DNA: TGTGCCAGCAGCTTCTGGGGACAGGGTAGTGGCGAGCAGTACTTC.

The rearrangement joins TRBV3-1 (or the pseudogene TRBV3-2) to TRBJ1-2, with D possibly being TRBD1 (5 bases). V was pared by 7 bases and J by 8 bases, with 17 bases between. Germline CDR1 reads LGHDT; CDR2 reads YNNKEL (reference sequence). The CDR3 length is 13 residues. In nucleotides, the CDR3 is TGTGCCAGCACCACCCGGGGGGATCGAGGCTACACCTTC. Translating it yields CASTTRGDRGYTF.

The chain carries TRBV5-5 and TRBJ1-3; 7 bases map to TRBD1. V trimming: 5 bases; J trimming: 0 bases; junction bases outside the gene matches: 5. Germline CDR1 and CDR2: SGHKS and YYEKEE (reference sequence). CDR3 length equals 15 residues. CDR3 sequence (DNA): TGTGCCAGCAGGAGGGACAGCTCCTCTGGAAACACCATATATTTT. Protein product: CASRRDSSSGNTIYF.

This chain joins TRBV11-2 and TRBJ2-7; TRBD1 aligns across 8 bases. The germline V gene encodes CDR1 SGHAT and CDR2 FQNNGV. V trimming: 1 base; J trimming: 5 bases; junction bases outside the gene matches: 13. The CDR3 is made up of 17 amino acids. CDR3 in amino acids: CASSLGRPDRGTHEQYF. The CDR3 DNA reads as TGTGCCAGCAGCTTAGGCCGCCCCGACAGGGGAACCCACGAGCAGTACTTC.

The V gene is TRBV6-5, the J gene TRBJ2-1; TRBD2 matches 8 bases. CDR1 is MNHEY and CDR2 is SVGAGI in the germline V gene. This CDR3 contains 14 residues. With 7 bases clipped from V and 2 bases from J, the junction kept 4 bases outside the gene matches. The CDR3 DNA sequence: TGTGCCAGCAAGCGGGAGAGGACCTACAATGAGCAGTTCTTC. Its translation: CASKRERTYNEQFF.

This chain links TRBV7-2 with TRBJ2-7, with unresolved D. The CDR3 has 14 residues. In germline, CDR1 is SGHTA, CDR2 FQGNSA. V was trimmed by 6 bases and J by 0 bases, leaving 12 bases between them. The DNA for the CDR3 is TGTGCCAGCAGTCCTAACTGGAGCTCCTACGAGCAGTACTTC. It translates to CASSPNWSSYEQYF.

The chain has TRBV13 and TRBJ2-7, with D possibly matching TRBD1 (5 bases). The CDR3 runs 13 residues. Trimming took off 2 bases at V and 5 bases at J, with 10 bases between the two ends. CDR1 and CDR2 (germline): PRHDT, FYEKMQ (reference sequence). The CDR3 DNA sequence: TGTGCCAGCAGCTTAATAGGGGCCCACGAGCAGTACTTC. Translating it yields CASSLIGAHEQYF.

This clone was observed a single time. The chain's CDR3 is CATSAPTGSQPQHF. The CDR3 DNA follows: TGTGCCACCAGTGCCCCAACCGGTAGTCAGCCCCAGCATTTT. The chain joins TRBV24-1 to TRBJ1-5; no firm D call. This CDR3 is built from 14 residues. Trimming cost V 5 bases and J 6 bases, with 13 bases left between them. Germline CDR1 is KGHDR and CDR2 is SFDVKD.

The V and J genes are TRBV14 and TRBJ2-5; a weak D match, TRBD2 (5 bases). The V end was cut by 4 bases, the J end by 3 bases, with 18 bases between. The V gene's germline CDR1 is SGHDN and CDR2 FVKESK. The CDR3 has 16 residues. This CDR3 is CASSPHGGRAEETQYF. The CDR3 bases are TGTGCCAGCAGCCCGCACGGAGGTCGCGCCGAAGAGACCCAGTACTTC.

This clone was recorded only once. The rearrangement links TRBV4-2 to TRBJ2-3, with 10 bases matching TRBD2. The CDR3 is made up of 16 amino acids. Germline trimming cut 0 bases from V and 3 bases from J; bases unmatched to any gene: 3. CDR1 LGHNA and CDR2 YNFKEQ come from the germline V gene. The CDR3, as DNA: TGTGCCAGCAGCCAAGAGGATAGCGGGAGGACAGATACGCAGTATTTT. Residues: CASSQEDSGRTDTQYF.

This chain uses TRBV24-1 with TRBJ2-1, with 9 bases aligning to TRBD1. Germline V CDR1 and CDR2: KGHDR, SFDVKD. The V and J ends lost 4 bases and 7 bases, in that order; junction bases with no gene match: 7. The CDR3 is 15 amino acids. CDR3 residues: CATSERRTGANEQFF. CDR3 nucleotide sequence: TGTGCCACCAGTGAACGTAGGACAGGGGCAAATGAGCAGTTCTTC.

The CDR3 region has the DNA TGTGCCAGCACTCCCGGGACAGGGTTTCCCTACGAGCAGTACTTC. Translation gives CASTPGTGFPYEQYF. The V and J genes are TRBV6-5 and TRBJ2-7; 9 positions match TRBD1. Looked up from germline, CDR1 is MNHEY and CDR2 is SVGAGI. The V gene end was trimmed by 7 bases and the J gene end by 2 bases; junction bases not matched to a gene: 9. CDR3 size: 15 residues.

This clone came up a few times. The genes are TRBV9 and TRBJ1-6, with 7 bases lining up with TRBD1. Trimming removed 2 bases from V and 4 bases from J; junction bases left unmatched: 6. The germline gives CDR1 SGDLS, CDR2 YYNGEE. The CDR3 contains 16 residues. Here the CDR3 DNA reads TGTGCCAGCAGCGTCGGGACAGAAGAGTATAATTCACCCCTCCACTTT. Its protein is CASSVGTEEYNSPLHF. Looking up the rest from reference TRBV9 and TRBJ1-6 gives the full variable domain: DSGVTQTPKHLITATGQRVTLRCSPRSGDLSVYWYQQSLDQGLQFLIQYYNGEERAKGNILERFSAQQFPDLHSELNLSSLELGDSALYFCASSVGTEEYNSPLHFGNGTRLTVT.

The chain couples TRBV7-2 to TRBJ1-5; 9 bases match TRBD1. The CDR3 consists of 16 residues. The germline V gene encodes CDR1 SGHTA and CDR2 FQGNSA. The ends lost 2 bases at V and 5 bases at J; junction bases unmatched: 7. CDR3 residues: CASSLSRDRVDQPQHF. The CDR3 nucleotides read TGTGCCAGCAGCTTAAGCCGGGACAGGGTGGATCAGCCCCAGCATTTT.